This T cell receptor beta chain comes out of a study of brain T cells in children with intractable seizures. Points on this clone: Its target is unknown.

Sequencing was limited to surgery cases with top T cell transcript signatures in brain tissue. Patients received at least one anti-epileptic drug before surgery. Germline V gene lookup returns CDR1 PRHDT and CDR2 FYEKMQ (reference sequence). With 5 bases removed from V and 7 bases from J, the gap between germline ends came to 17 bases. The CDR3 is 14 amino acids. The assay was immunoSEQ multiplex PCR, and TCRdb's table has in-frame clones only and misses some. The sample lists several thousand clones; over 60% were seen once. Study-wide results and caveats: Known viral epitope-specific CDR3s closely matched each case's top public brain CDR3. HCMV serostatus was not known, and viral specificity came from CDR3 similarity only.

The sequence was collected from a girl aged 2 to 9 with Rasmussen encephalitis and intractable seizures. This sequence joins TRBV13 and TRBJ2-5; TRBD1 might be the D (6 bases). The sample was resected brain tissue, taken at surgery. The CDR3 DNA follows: TGTGCCAGCAGCAGCCCGGGACAAAGAGGGACCCAGTACTTC. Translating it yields CASSSPGQRGTQYF.